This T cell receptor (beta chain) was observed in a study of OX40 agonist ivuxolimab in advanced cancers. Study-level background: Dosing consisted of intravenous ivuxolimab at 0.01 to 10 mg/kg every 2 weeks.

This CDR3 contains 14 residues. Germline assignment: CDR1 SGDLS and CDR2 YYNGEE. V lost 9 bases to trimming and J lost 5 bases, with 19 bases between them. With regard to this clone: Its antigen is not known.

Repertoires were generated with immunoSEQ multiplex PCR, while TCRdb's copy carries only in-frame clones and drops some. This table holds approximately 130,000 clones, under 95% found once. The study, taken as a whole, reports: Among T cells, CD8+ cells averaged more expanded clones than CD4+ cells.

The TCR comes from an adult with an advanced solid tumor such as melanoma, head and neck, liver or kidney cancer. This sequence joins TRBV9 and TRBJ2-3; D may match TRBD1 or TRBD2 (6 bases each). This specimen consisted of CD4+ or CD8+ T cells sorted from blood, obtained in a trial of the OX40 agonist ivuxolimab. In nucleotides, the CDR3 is TGTGCCACCGCACTTGGGGGGCCGGAAGATACGCAGTATTTT. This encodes CATALGGPEDTQYF.